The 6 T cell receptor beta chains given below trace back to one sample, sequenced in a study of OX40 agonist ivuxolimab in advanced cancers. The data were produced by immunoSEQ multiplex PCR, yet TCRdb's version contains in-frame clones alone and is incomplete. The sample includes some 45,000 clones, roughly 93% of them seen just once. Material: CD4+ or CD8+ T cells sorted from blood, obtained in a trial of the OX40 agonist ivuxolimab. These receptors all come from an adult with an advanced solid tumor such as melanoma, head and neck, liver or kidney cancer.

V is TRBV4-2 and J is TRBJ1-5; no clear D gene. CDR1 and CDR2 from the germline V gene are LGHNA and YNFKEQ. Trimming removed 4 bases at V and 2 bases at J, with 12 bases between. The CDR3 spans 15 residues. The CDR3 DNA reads TGTGCCAGCAGCCCCCTCCGGGGTGGCAATCAGCCCCAGCATTTT. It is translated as CASSPLRGGNQPQHF.

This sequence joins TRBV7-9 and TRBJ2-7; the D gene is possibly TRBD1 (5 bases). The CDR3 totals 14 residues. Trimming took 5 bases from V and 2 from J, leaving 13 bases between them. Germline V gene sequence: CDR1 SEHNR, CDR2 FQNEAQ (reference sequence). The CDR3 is CASSPSGFPYEQYF. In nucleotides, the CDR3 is TGTGCCAGCAGCCCCTCAGGGTTTCCCTACGAGCAGTACTTC.

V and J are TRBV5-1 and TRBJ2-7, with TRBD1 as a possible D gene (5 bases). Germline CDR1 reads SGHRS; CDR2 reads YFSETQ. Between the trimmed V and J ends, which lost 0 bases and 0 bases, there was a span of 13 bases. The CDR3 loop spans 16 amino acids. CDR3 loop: CASSLGVTGNSYEQYF. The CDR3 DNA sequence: TGCGCCAGCAGCTTGGGTGTCACAGGAAACTCCTACGAGCAGTACTTC.

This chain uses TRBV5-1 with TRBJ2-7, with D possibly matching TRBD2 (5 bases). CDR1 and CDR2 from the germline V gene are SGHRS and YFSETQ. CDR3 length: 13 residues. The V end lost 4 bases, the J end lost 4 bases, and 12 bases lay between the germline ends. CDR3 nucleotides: TGCGCCAGCAGCCTTAGCGAGACTTACGAGCAGTACTTC. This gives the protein CASSLSETYEQYF.

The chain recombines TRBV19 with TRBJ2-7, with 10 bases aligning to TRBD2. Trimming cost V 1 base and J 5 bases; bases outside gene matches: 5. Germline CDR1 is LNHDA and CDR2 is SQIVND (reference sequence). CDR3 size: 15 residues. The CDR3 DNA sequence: TGTGCCAGTAGTATAGTCGCTAGCGGGGGAGACGAGCAGTACTTC. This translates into CASSIVASGGDEQYF.

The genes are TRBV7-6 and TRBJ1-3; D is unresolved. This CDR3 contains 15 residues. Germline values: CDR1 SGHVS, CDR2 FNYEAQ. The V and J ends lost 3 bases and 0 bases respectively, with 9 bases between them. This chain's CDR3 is CASSLTGSSGNTIYF. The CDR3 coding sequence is TGTGCCAGCAGCTTGACGGGATCCTCTGGAAACACCATATATTTT.